This entry features one T cell receptor beta chain sequence. These data originate in a study of shared T cell receptors in the human thymus. Method: immunoSEQ multiplex PCR; TCRdb's copy keeps in-frame clones and lacks some. The sample lists more than 300,000 clones, around 95% occurring once. Looked up from germline, CDR1 is MDHEN and CDR2 is SYDVKM. With 2 bases removed from V and 0 bases from J, the gap between germline ends came to 1 base. This CDR3 spans 12 amino acids. The J gene is TRBJ1-1, the V gene TRBV28; D remains ambiguous. This receptor was taken from a human donor. The sample taken for sequencing was thymocytes. This CDR3 is CASSLMNTEAFF. CDR3 in DNA: TGTGCCAGCAGTTTAATGAACACTGAAGCTTTCTTT.